These 5 T cell receptor beta chains were sequenced from one sample in a study of CD8+ T cells in alopecia areata. RNA extraction was followed by reverse transcription into cDNA, which acted as the sequencing template. Clones were read by immunoSEQ multiplex PCR, and TCRdb kept only the in-frame ones, dropping some. The sample has about 190,000 clones; 45% to 65% are singletons. This sample's treatment: oral pan-JAK inhibitor, 5-10 mg twice daily. Here the sequenced sample was CD4+ T cells sorted from blood, taken at week 4, from a patient treated with tofacitinib. The receptors shown here come from a human donor with alopecia areata.

The CDR3 spells CASSQDSSGNTIYF. CDR3 nucleotide sequence: TGTGCCAGCTCACAGGACAGTTCGGGAAACACCATATATTTT. The chain is built from TRBV18 and TRBJ1-3; D is perhaps TRBD1 (6 bases). Per the germline V gene, CDR1 is KGHSH and CDR2 is LQKENI. Trimming cost V 4 bases and J 4 bases, with 11 bases left between them. CDR3 size: 14 residues.

The chain has TRBV28 and TRBJ2-6; weak D call: TRBD1 (6 bases). CDR1 MDHEN and CDR2 SYDVKM come from the germline V gene. The V gene lost 6 bases and the J gene lost 2 bases, with 14 bases spanning the gap. The CDR3 sequence is 16 residues long. This CDR3 reads CASSWGRQTGANVLTF. In DNA, the CDR3 is TGTGCCAGCAGCTGGGGGCGACAGACTGGGGCCAACGTCCTGACTTTC.

The genes are TRBV4-2 and TRBJ1-1, with D uncertain. The CDR3 sequence is 15 residues long. Germline loops: CDR1 LGHNA, CDR2 YNFKEQ. Trimming pared 4 bases from V and 7 bases from J, leaving 19 bases between. CDR3 nucleotide sequence: TGTGCCAGCAGCCTTTCCGACGGACTAGGTGTTGAAGCTTTCTTT. Translating gives CASSLSDGLGVEAFF.

This rearrangement joins TRBV7-9 to TRBJ1-1; TRBD1 aligns across 9 bases. The CDR3 runs 13 residues. Germline CDR1 SEHNR, CDR2 FQNEAQ (reference sequence). V dropped 10 bases and J dropped 0; count of bases not matched to a gene: 3. CDR3 nucleotide sequence: TGTGCCACGGGACAGGGCTTGAACACTGAAGCTTTCTTT. This sequence encodes CATGQGLNTEAFF.

The CDR3 sequence: CASSERQAPLTDTQYF. CDR3 sequence (DNA): TGTGCCAGCAGTGAGCGACAGGCCCCGCTCACAGATACGCAGTATTTT. The V and J genes are TRBV2 and TRBJ2-3, with D possibly TRBD1 on 6 matching bases. The CDR3 is made up of 16 amino acids. The germline CDR1 and CDR2 sequences are SNHLY and FYNNEI. Trimming removed 3 bases at V and 2 bases at J, with 15 bases between.